These 22 T cell receptor beta chains came from one sample sequenced in a study of CD8 T cells in Susac syndrome. With random hexamers, 0.5 to 1 ug RNA was reverse transcribed. TCRdb re-called the immunoSEQ multiplex PCR reads through MiXCR, storing one row per CDR3 protein. Of around 200,000 distinct CDR3 sequences detected, 90% to 95% appear once; the ten largest clones hold 0.095% to 0.12%. Sequenced material: CD4+ T cells from PBMCs. These receptors were taken from a human donor in good health.

The chain couples TRBV5-6 to TRBJ2-2; tentatively, D is TRBD1 (5 bases). The CDR3 has 16 residues. Germline CDR1 reads SGHDT; CDR2 reads YYEEEE. V was trimmed by 0 bases and J by 4 bases, leaving 13 bases between them. The CDR3: CASSLVSAQGTGELFF. CDR3 DNA: TGTGCCAGCAGCTTGGTCTCGGCGCAGGGCACCGGGGAGCTGTTTTTT.

The V call is TRBV7-9, the J call TRBJ1-1, with a possible D match to TRBD1 (6 bases). This CDR3 is 13 amino acids long. The germline V gene encodes CDR1 SEHNR and CDR2 FQNEAQ (reference sequence). The V end lost 5 bases, the J end lost 6 bases, and 13 bases lay between the germline ends. CDR3: CASSPPGGPEAFF. As DNA, the CDR3 is TGTGCCAGCAGCCCTCCGGGGGGCCCTGAAGCTTTCTTT.

The chain combines TRBV5-1 with TRBJ2-3; D assignment may be TRBD1 or TRBD2 (5 bases each). This CDR3 is built from 15 residues. The germline V gene has CDR1 SGHRS and CDR2 YFSETQ. Trimming took 3 bases from V and 3 from J, leaving 14 bases between them. In DNA form, the CDR3 reads TGCGCCAGCAGCTCCTCCGGGACGGGGACAGATACGCAGTATTTT. Translation gives CASSSSGTGTDTQYF.

The genes are TRBV3-1 and TRBJ2-7; 9 nucleotides align to TRBD1. CDR1 and CDR2 (germline): LGHDT, YNNKEL (reference sequence). This CDR3 is 13 amino acids long. The CDR3 DNA reads TGTGCCAGCAGTCCTGAAACAGGGGGCACGATTTGGGTC. Its translation is CASSPETGGTIWV.

The rearrangement joins TRBV15 to TRBJ2-6; TRBD2 matches 7 bases. V gave up 5 bases and J gave up 0 bases; unmatched junction bases: 7. Germline CDR1 is LNHNV and CDR2 is YYDKDF (reference sequence). This CDR3 comprises 17 residues. CDR3 sequence reads: CATSLQGGTSGANVLTF. The CDR3 nucleotides read TGTGCCACCAGCCTTCAGGGAGGGACCTCTGGGGCCAACGTCCTGACTTTC.

The rearrangement links TRBV7-3 to TRBJ2-6; D uncertain. The V end lost 3 bases, the J end lost 2 bases, and 11 bases lay between the germline ends. This CDR3 has 16 amino acids. Germline assignment: CDR1 SGHTA and CDR2 FQGTGA. The DNA for the CDR3 is TGTGCCAGCAGCTTCACGGTCACCCCTGGGGCCAACGTCCTGACTTTC. This codes for CASSFTVTPGANVLTF.

The chain has TRBV20-1 and TRBJ2-1; D possibly corresponds to TRBD1 (6 bases). The germline CDR1 and CDR2 sequences are DFQATT and SNEGSKA (reference sequence). CDR3 length equals 13 residues. V gave up 8 bases and J gave up 0 bases, with 11 bases separating them. CDR3 in amino acids: CSPGTNSYNEQFF. The CDR3 coding sequence is TGCAGTCCCGGGACAAACTCCTACAATGAGCAGTTCTTC.

The chain couples TRBV5-1 to TRBJ1-1; the D gene is possibly TRBD1 (5 bases). Germline loops: CDR1 SGHRS, CDR2 YFSETQ. CDR3 length: 15 amino acids. V lost 0 bases and J 1 base, leaving 10 bases between the germline ends. CDR3 sequence (DNA): TGCGCCAGCAGCTTGGGACGGGACCCGAACACTGAAGCTTTCTTT. This translates into CASSLGRDPNTEAFF.

This chain uses TRBV9 with TRBJ1-1; TRBD1 agrees at 7 bases. V gave up 5 bases and J gave up 1 base; unmatched junction bases: 5. The CDR3 runs 14 residues. The germline V gene has CDR1 SGDLS and CDR2 YYNGEE. The CDR3 is CASSVQGSNTEAFF. Written as DNA, the CDR3 is TGTGCCAGCAGTGTACAGGGGTCGAACACTGAAGCTTTCTTT.

This clonotype was seen more than once but under ten times. The chain combines TRBV20-1 with TRBJ2-1; 7 nucleotides align to TRBD1. CDR1 is DFQATT, CDR2 SNEGSKA, per germline (reference sequence). This CDR3 region has 13 residues. J gave up 10 bases and V 1 base, and 7 bases lay outside the gene matches. CDR3: CSARVPGGNEQFF. The CDR3 region has the DNA TGCAGTGCTAGAGTGCCAGGGGGTAACGAGCAGTTCTTC.

This clonotype was found once. The V and J genes are TRBV27 and TRBJ1-6; D not resolved. V lost 2 bases to trimming and J lost 5 bases, with 10 bases between them. Germline CDR1 and CDR2: MNHEY and SMNVEV (reference sequence). CDR3 size: 15 residues. The CDR3 spells CASSLSQRDNSPLHF. The DNA for the CDR3 is TGTGCCAGCAGTTTAAGCCAGCGCGATAATTCACCCCTCCACTTT.

CDR3 DNA sequence: TGTGCCAGCAGCCAAGACCCGACAGAGGAATATCTATATGGCTACACCTTC. Amino acids: CASSQDPTEEYLYGYTF. The chain is built from TRBV3-1 and TRBJ1-2, with TRBD1 as a possible D gene (5 bases). Germline CDR1 LGHDT, CDR2 YNNKEL (reference sequence). V was clipped by 0 bases and J by 5 bases, with 19 bases between them. There are 17 residues in the CDR3.

The chain uses TRBV27 and TRBJ2-7; the D is unclear. Germline CDR1 is MNHEY and CDR2 is SMNVEV (reference sequence). Deletions cut 5 bases from V and 3 bases from J, with 8 bases between. CDR3 length equals 12 residues. CDR3 amino acids: CASSPPLYEQYV. The CDR3 DNA is TGTGCCAGCAGTCCCCCACTCTACGAGCAGTACGTC.

CDR3 sequence: CSARASMGPPSTDTQYF. DNA for the CDR3: TGCAGTGCTAGAGCGTCAATGGGTCCTCCTAGCACAGATACGCAGTATTTT. The chain links TRBV20-1 to TRBJ2-3, with unresolved D. Germline lookup yields CDR1 DFQATT and CDR2 SNEGSKA (reference sequence). Deletions cut 1 base from V and 0 bases from J, with 17 bases between. The length of the CDR3 is 17 residues.

This chain connects TRBV12-3 or TRBV12-4 to TRBJ2-7, with TRBD1 identical over 10 bases. The CDR3 totals 13 residues. Trimming cost V 6 bases and J 6 bases; bases outside gene matches: 5. CDR3 sequence (DNA): TGTGCCAGCAGGCCGACAGGGGGCCTCGAGCAGTACTTC. Encoded protein: CASRPTGGLEQYF.

The chain joins TRBV28 to TRBJ2-7, with TRBD1 as a possible D gene (5 bases). In germline, CDR1 is MDHEN, CDR2 SYDVKM. The length of the CDR3 is 13 residues. Deletions cut 8 bases from V and 3 bases from J, with 14 bases between. DNA of the CDR3: TGTGCCAGCCTCGGACATGGGGACTACGAGCAGTACTTC. It codes for CASLGHGDYEQYF. The complete variable domain, with remaining parts taken from reference TRBV28 and TRBJ2-7, reads DVKVTQSSRYLVKRTGEKVFLECVQDMDHENMFWYRQDPGLGLRLIYFSYDVKMKEKGDIPEGYSVSREKKERFSLILESASTNQTSMYLCASLGHGDYEQYFGPGTRLTVT.

This rearrangement joins TRBV7-2 to TRBJ2-3; perhaps TRBD2 as D (5 bases). V lost 7 bases, J lost 4 bases, and 12 bases lay in between. Germline-derived CDR1 and CDR2 are SGHTA and FQGNSA. The CDR3 extends over 13 amino acids. The CDR3 protein is CASTSDLADTQYF. DNA of the CDR3: TGTGCCAGCACCTCGGACTTGGCAGATACGCAGTATTTT. The full variable domain, its missing parts supplied by reference TRBV7-2 and TRBJ2-3, is GAGVSQSPSNKVTEKGKDVELRCDPISGHTALYWYRQSLGQGLEFLIYFQGNSAPDKSGLPSDRFSAERTGGSVSTLTIQRTQQEDSAVYLCASTSDLADTQYFGPGTRLTVL.

This chain connects TRBV4-1 to TRBJ1-3, with 7 bases that match TRBD1. CDR1 is MGHRA and CDR2 is YSYEKL in the germline V gene. CDR3 length: 14 residues. The V segment lost 3 bases and the J segment 3 bases; nucleotides outside the gene matches: 2. The CDR3 DNA is TGCGCCAGCAGCCAGGGGGACAGTGGAAACACCATATATTTT. It translates to CASSQGDSGNTIYF.

The CDR3 DNA reads TGTGCCAGCAGCGTAGGAGGACAGGGGAGGTACGAGCAGTACTTC. The encoded protein is CASSVGGQGRYEQYF. This chain links TRBV9 with TRBJ2-7, with TRBD1 identical over 9 bases. Germline V gene data show CDR1 as SGDLS and CDR2 as YYNGEE. The CDR3 runs to 15 residues. The J segment lost 4 bases and the V segment lost 0 bases, leaving 5 bases of the junction unmatched.

The chain combines TRBV20-1 with TRBJ2-5, with TRBD2 matching over 12 bases. This CDR3 has 14 residues. Germline CDR1 is DFQATT and CDR2 is SNEGSKA (reference sequence). Germline trimming cut 5 bases from V and 2 bases from J; bases unmatched to any gene: 3. The CDR3 spells CSAGLAGLQETQYF. The CDR3 DNA reads as TGCAGTGCTGGACTAGCGGGACTTCAAGAGACCCAGTACTTC.

The rearrangement joins TRBV29-1 to TRBJ2-5; D gene uncertain. Trimming took off 4 bases at V and 5 bases at J, with 17 bases between the two ends. This CDR3 region has 14 residues. Germline values: CDR1 SQVTM, CDR2 ANQGSEA. CDR3 amino acids: CSVVVDGSLETQYF. The CDR3 nucleotides are TGCAGCGTTGTTGTGGACGGTAGTTTGGAGACCCAGTACTTC.

This clonotype is a singleton in its sample. This rearrangement joins TRBV30 to TRBJ2-1; D remains unclear. The V and J ends lost 1 base and 7 bases respectively, with 8 bases between them. Germline values: CDR1 GTSNPN, CDR2 SVGIG (reference sequence). This CDR3 spans 12 amino acids. CDR3 DNA sequence: TGTGCCTGGAGTGGGTCTACAAATGAGCAGTTCTTC. Its protein product is CAWSGSTNEQFF.